This record concerns one T cell receptor beta chain sequence. The sample is drawn from a study of blood T cells in healthy people across ages. The second PCR ran roughly 6 to 11 cycles with a sample-barcoded 5' primer and J-beta primers. All cDNA molecules were each tagged by a template-switch adaptor with 12 random nucleotides. Each CDR3 protein gets one entry after TCRdb re-called the 5' RACE reads with MiXCR. Here the sample spans approximately 800,000 distinct CDR3 sequences, more than 55% being singletons. Each sample gave at least 6 million isolated PBMCs. Material for sequencing was blood. The TCR comes from a man aged 35 to 55 in good health.

The CDR3, as DNA: TGTGCCAGCAGCCAAGATCAGCGGGAGGGCCGTACCGGGGAGCTGTTTTTT. This gives the protein CASSQDQREGRTGELFF. This sequence joins TRBV4-2 and TRBJ2-2; 10 positions agree with TRBD2. CDR1 and CDR2 (germline): LGHNA, YNFKEQ. V shed 0 bases, J shed 5 bases, and the junction held 6 bases outside the gene matches. The CDR3 covers 17 residues.